These 7 T cell receptor beta chains were all obtained from the same sample, sequenced in a study of control samples from healthy donors and cancer patients. Libraries were prepared by immunoSEQ multiplex PCR; TCRdb keeps only in-frame clonotypes and omits some of them. The data show tens of thousands of clones, with around 93% seen just once and about a fifth held by the top ten. Material: PBMCs. Every receptor here comes from a woman in her 40s with head and neck cancer.

The chain links TRBV11-3 to TRBJ2-2; D tentatively reads TRBD1 or TRBD2 (6 bases each). This CDR3 has 15 amino acids. CDR1 is SGHNT, CDR2 YENEEA, per germline. V was pared by 2 bases and J by 4 bases, with 11 bases between. CDR3 in amino acids: CASSLQGTGTGELFF. The CDR3 bases are TGTGCCAGCAGCTTACAGGGGACTGGCACCGGGGAGCTGTTTTTT.

CDR3 residues: CASSIALRQWNYGYTF. CDR3 DNA: TGTGCCAGTAGTATAGCGCTCCGACAGTGGAACTATGGCTACACCTTC. The rearrangement joins TRBV19 to TRBJ1-2; tentative D call: TRBD1 (5 bases). V was shortened by 1 base and J by 2 bases, with 14 bases between the two germline ends. From germline, CDR1 is LNHDA and CDR2 SQIVND (reference sequence). This CDR3 has 16 residues.

On this clone itself: The sample contains more than one DNA sequence encoding this CDR3. V and J are TRBV21-1 and TRBJ2-1; TRBD2, the D gene given by the table, was not confirmed from the DNA. TRBV21-1 is a recognized pseudogene. CDR3 length equals 16 residues. The CDR3 loop reads CASSKGAWGGYNEQFF. CDR3 in DNA: TGTGCCAGCAGCAAAGGGGCTTGGGGGGGGTACAATGAGCAGTTCTTC.

The genes are TRBV11-2 and TRBJ1-3; TRBD1 agrees at 7 bases. Germline V gives CDR1 SGHAT, CDR2 FQNNGV. V dropped 1 base and J dropped 4; count of bases not matched to a gene: 4. This CDR3 has 15 residues. The CDR3 protein is CASSLGGQRGNTIYF. In DNA, the CDR3 is TGTGCCAGCAGCTTAGGGGGACAGCGAGGAAACACCATATATTTT.

This sequence joins TRBV3-1 (or the pseudogene TRBV3-2) and TRBJ2-2, with TRBD1 matching over 9 bases. The germline gives CDR1 LGHDT, CDR2 YNNKEL (reference sequence). V shed 0 bases, J shed 6 bases, and the junction held 5 bases outside the gene matches. This CDR3 has 16 residues. CDR3 sequence reads: CASSQEGQGSPGELFF. The DNA of the CDR3 is TGTGCCAGCAGCCAAGAGGGACAGGGATCTCCCGGGGAGCTGTTTTTT.

The chain links TRBV2 to TRBJ1-5; D might be TRBD1 (6 bases). The V gene lost 7 bases and the J gene lost 5 bases, with 12 bases spanning the gap. CDR3 size: 13 residues. CDR1 and CDR2 from the germline V gene are SNHLY and FYNNEI. The CDR3 DNA follows: TGTGCCAGCAACAGGGCAGTTTATCAGCCCCAGCATTTT. Translation: CASNRAVYQPQHF.

The V gene is TRBV6-2 or TRBV6-3, the J gene TRBJ1-2, with TRBD1 identical over 7 bases. The germline CDR1 and CDR2 sequences are MNHEY and SVGEGT. The CDR3 covers 15 residues. V lost 5 bases to trimming and J lost 4 bases; unmatched junction nucleotides: 10. In nucleotides, the CDR3 is TGTGCCAGCAGTAACACAGGGGCCGGTGTCTATGGCTACACCTTC. Translated, it gives CASSNTGAGVYGYTF.